Below are 9 T cell receptor beta chains sequenced from a single sample in a study of blood T cell repertoires in COVID-19 (dated by TCRdb to the early 2020s). Libraries were constructed by the immunoSEQ multiplex PCR assay. The immuneACCESS repertoire file appears here via TCRdb, limited to in-frame rearrangements. These files lack a portion of the clones; in checked studies, under half of the deficit traces to unresolved V genes, and the cause of the others is not known. The sample table holds some 31,000 clones, of which over 75% were seen once. The ten largest make up 7.5% to 10% of the sample. Sequenced input: peripheral blood. The receptors derive from a man aged 80 or over with active COVID-19.

The CDR3 nucleotides are TGTGCCAGCAGCTTGTCGAGGGAGGGGTATGGCTACACCTTC. Its translation: CASSLSREGYGYTF. The V gene is TRBV5-8, the J gene TRBJ1-2; D is possibly TRBD1 (5 bases). Germline CDR1 is SGHTS and CDR2 is YDEGEE. CDR3 length equals 14 residues. V dropped 1 base and J dropped 5 bases, with 12 bases sitting between them.

This rearrangement joins TRBV28 to TRBJ2-3; D remains ambiguous. CDR3 size: 13 residues. The germline gives CDR1 MDHEN, CDR2 SYDVKM. V gave up 5 bases and J gave up 0 bases, with 6 bases separating them. The CDR3 protein is CASSTTSTDTQYF. CDR3 nucleotides: TGTGCCAGCAGTACTACTAGCACAGATACGCAGTATTTT.

In DNA, the CDR3 is TGTGCCAGCACCCGGCCAGGGTGGGGTTCACCCCTCCACTTT. This translates into CASTRPGWGSPLHF. The chain combines TRBV27 with TRBJ1-6; D may be TRBD1 (5 bases). The CDR3 totals 14 residues. Trimming pared 7 bases from V and 9 bases from J, leaving 16 bases between. Germline CDR1 is MNHEY and CDR2 is SMNVEV (reference sequence).

This clone turned up a few times. The V and J genes are TRBV28 and TRBJ1-5; D gene uncertain. The ends were cut back, 8 bases at V and 1 base at J, with 18 bases in the middle. There are 16 residues in the CDR3. Germline V gene lookup returns CDR1 MDHEN and CDR2 SYDVKM. The CDR3 reads CASRNRAVTSNQPQHF. CDR3 coding DNA: TGTGCCAGCCGAAATCGAGCGGTCACCAGCAATCAGCCCCAGCATTTT.

CDR3 in DNA: TGTGCCATCAGCGGGAACAGGGGGAGGAATGAGCAGTTCTTC. Translation gives CAISGNRGRNEQFF. The chain uses TRBV10-3 and TRBJ2-1, with 8 nucleotides matching TRBD1. The CDR3 is 14 residues long. J gave up 7 bases and V 6 bases, and 8 bases lay outside the gene matches. Germline V gene lookup returns CDR1 ENHRY and CDR2 SYGVKD.

This chain uses TRBV7-3 with TRBJ2-7, with D possibly TRBD1 on 6 matching bases. Germline lookup yields CDR1 SGHTA and CDR2 FQGTGA. This CDR3 has 14 amino acids. Trimming pared 5 bases from V and 5 bases from J, leaving 16 bases between. For the CDR3, the DNA is TGTGCCAGCAGCCTCGGATCGCCAGGGGACGAGCAGTACTTC. Encoded protein: CASSLGSPGDEQYF.

The chain has TRBV12-5 and TRBJ2-1; D is possibly TRBD1 (5 bases). Trimming removed 0 bases from V and 6 bases from J, with 12 bases in between. This CDR3 has 15 residues. Germline V gene lookup returns CDR1 LGHNT and CDR2 FRNRAP. This chain's CDR3 is CASGLVRTSGNEQFF. The CDR3 DNA reads TGTGCTAGTGGTTTGGTACGGACATCGGGCAATGAGCAGTTCTTC.

The chain couples TRBV9 to TRBJ1-2; D is uncertain. The CDR3 runs to 15 residues. The V end lost 5 bases, the J end lost 8 bases, and 22 bases lay between the germline ends. From germline, CDR1 is SGDLS and CDR2 YYNGEE. The DNA of the CDR3 is TGTGCCAGCAGTTTGCACATCCGGAATGAGGAGGGCTACACCTTC. It codes for CASSLHIRNEEGYTF.

This clone was counted only a few times. The rearrangement uses TRBV29-1 and TRBJ2-7, with a weak D call TRBD1 (5 bases). Germline V CDR1 and CDR2: SQVTM, ANQGSEA. The V and J ends lost 3 bases and 2 bases respectively, with 11 bases between them. This CDR3 has 13 residues. The CDR3 nucleotides are TGCAGCGTTGATGGGCAAGGGGCCTACGAGCAGTACTTC. Encoded protein: CSVDGQGAYEQYF.